This T cell receptor (beta chain) came from a study of T cell responses to AZD1222 COVID-19 vaccine. Germline V CDR1 and CDR2: MNHEY, SMNVEV (reference sequence). The CDR3 contains 13 residues. Trimming took off 5 bases at V and 5 bases at J, with 12 bases between the two ends. The study, taken as a whole, reports: Receipt of two AZD1222 doses was followed by a rise in Spike-specific TCR breadth and depth. The sample set comprised mostly white British donors with more females, and clonal diversity was possibly underestimated.

About this clone: As yet, its antigen is unknown.

Generated by immunoSEQ multiplex PCR, the TCRdb table keeps only in-frame clones and is missing some. The table has 150,000 to 200,000 clones, just over 90% seen once. This chain links TRBV27 with TRBJ1-2; unclear D gene. Sequencing used peripheral blood, obtained 28 days after the second AZD1222 dose. This receptor was obtained from an adult who received the AZD1222 COVID-19 vaccine. The CDR3 region has the DNA TGTGCCAGCAGTGACGGCGGGGTTTATGGCTACACCTTC. It translates to CASSDGGVYGYTF.